The clone carrying this T cell receptor (beta chain) was seen repeatedly, ten times or more. The sample is drawn from a study of early T cells in non-severe SARS-CoV-2 infection. Individually, cDNA molecules had unique molecular identifiers attached to them. TCRdb reprocessed the 5' RACE reads with MiXCR, giving one entry per CDR3 protein. Seen here are some 30,000 distinct CDR3 sequences, approximately 5.2% observed once, and the top ten hold 10% to 15%. Germline-derived CDR1 and CDR2 are SGHDT and YYEEEE. The CDR3 extends over 15 amino acids. V was pared by 5 bases and J by 0 bases, with 12 bases between.

The chain employs TRBV5-6 and TRBJ2-1; D might be TRBD1 or TRBD2, each matching 6 bases. This receptor was taken from an adult who was a healthcare worker with PCR-confirmed SARS-CoV-2 infection or an uninfected control (not recorded which). Source material: whole blood. As DNA, the CDR3 is TGTGCCAGCAGATGGAGGGGGGCCTCCTACAATGAGCAGTTCTTC. This encodes CASRWRGASYNEQFF.